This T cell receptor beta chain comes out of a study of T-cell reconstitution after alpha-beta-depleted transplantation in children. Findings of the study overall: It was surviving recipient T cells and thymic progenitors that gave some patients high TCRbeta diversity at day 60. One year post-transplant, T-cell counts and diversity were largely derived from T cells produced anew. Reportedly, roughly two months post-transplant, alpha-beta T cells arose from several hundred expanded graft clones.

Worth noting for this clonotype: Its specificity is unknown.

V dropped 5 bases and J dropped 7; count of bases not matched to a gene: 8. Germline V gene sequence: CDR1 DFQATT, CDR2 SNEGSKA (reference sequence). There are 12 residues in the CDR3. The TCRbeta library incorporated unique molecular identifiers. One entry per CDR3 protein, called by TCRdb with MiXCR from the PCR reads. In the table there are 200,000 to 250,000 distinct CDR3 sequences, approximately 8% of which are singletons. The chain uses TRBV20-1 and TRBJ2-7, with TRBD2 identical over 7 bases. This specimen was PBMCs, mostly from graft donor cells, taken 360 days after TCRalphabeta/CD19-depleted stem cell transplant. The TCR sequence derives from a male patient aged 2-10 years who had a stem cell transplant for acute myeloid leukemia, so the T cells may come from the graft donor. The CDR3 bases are TGCAGTGCTGGGGCGGGGGTGGAGGAGCAGTACTTC. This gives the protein CSAGAGVEEQYF.